The 25 T cell receptor beta chains listed next were all sequenced from one sample in a study of OX40 agonist ivuxolimab in advanced cancers. Libraries were prepared by immunoSEQ multiplex PCR; TCRdb keeps only in-frame clonotypes and omits some of them. The data contain around 76,000 clones, about 87% of them singletons. Sequenced here: CD4+ or CD8+ T cells sorted from blood, sampled in a trial of the OX40 agonist ivuxolimab. These receptors were obtained from an adult with an advanced solid tumor such as melanoma, head and neck, liver or kidney cancer.

This sequence joins TRBV5-1 and TRBJ2-5; weak D call: TRBD1 (5 bases). The V and J ends lost 1 base and 0 bases respectively, with 10 bases between them. Germline assignment: CDR1 SGHRS and CDR2 YFSETQ. CDR3 length: 15 residues. The CDR3 DNA follows: TGCGCCAGCAGCTTGACAGAAGGGGACCAAGAGACCCAGTACTTC. As protein: CASSLTEGDQETQYF. Supplemented by reference TRBV5-1 and TRBJ2-5, the full variable domain reads KAGVTQTPRYLIKTRGQQVTLSCSPISGHRSVSWYQQTPGQGLQFLFEYFSETQRNKGNFPGRFSGRQFSNSRSEMNVSTLELGDSALYLCASSLTEGDQETQYFGPGTRLLVL.

V usage is TRBV11-2 and J usage is TRBJ2-7; 7 bases agree with TRBD2. The CDR3 covers 16 residues. After removal of 2 bases from V and 2 bases from J, the junction contained 9 bases not matched to a gene. Germline values: CDR1 SGHAT, CDR2 FQNNGV. The CDR3 loop reads CASSLMGGSVAYEQYF. DNA of the CDR3: TGTGCCAGCAGCTTAATGGGCGGGAGTGTCGCCTACGAGCAGTACTTC.

This chain joins TRBV30 and TRBJ2-7; D remains ambiguous. The CDR3 is made up of 12 amino acids. Germline V CDR1 and CDR2: GTSNPN, SVGIG (reference sequence). V lost 2 bases, J lost 2 bases, and 7 bases lay in between. The CDR3 bases are TGTGCCTGGAGTCAAGCAGCCTACGAGCAGTACTTC. As protein: CAWSQAAYEQYF.

V and J are TRBV5-1 and TRBJ1-3; D gene ambiguous. This CDR3 region has 16 residues. The germline V gene encodes CDR1 SGHRS and CDR2 YFSETQ. The ends were cut back, 0 bases at V and 3 bases at J, with 13 bases in the middle. The CDR3 region has the DNA TGCGCCAGCAGCTTGGGACGAGCGGACCTTGGAAACACCATATATTTT. Protein: CASSLGRADLGNTIYF.

This chain connects TRBV19 to TRBJ2-7; 9 nucleotides match TRBD1. In germline, CDR1 is LNHDA, CDR2 SQIVND (reference sequence). The V and J ends lost 7 bases and 4 bases, in that order; junction bases with no gene match: 8. This CDR3 comprises 14 residues. The CDR3 loop reads CASKKGQGFYEQYF. The CDR3 DNA follows: TGTGCCAGTAAAAAAGGACAGGGGTTTTACGAGCAGTACTTC. The whole variable domain, filled in from reference TRBV19 and TRBJ2-7, reads DGGITQSPKYLFRKEGQNVTLSCEQNLNHDAMYWYRQDPGQGLRLIYYSQIVNDFQKGDIAEGYSVSREKKESFPLTVTSAQKNPTAFYLCASKKGQGFYEQYFGPGTRLTVT.

The rearrangement joins TRBV15 to TRBJ2-7; possibly TRBD2 for D (6 bases). V lost 8 bases and J lost 4, with 15 bases in between. Germline V gene data show CDR1 as LNHNV and CDR2 as YYDKDF (reference sequence). This CDR3 spans 13 amino acids. The CDR3 bases are TGTGCCACCCTAACCGGGACTGGATACGAGCAGTACTTC. Amino acids: CATLTGTGYEQYF.

There are a few counts of this clone. This rearrangement joins TRBV6-6 to TRBJ1-5; tentatively, D is TRBD1 (6 bases). The V end lost 6 bases, the J end lost 3 bases, and 12 bases lay between the germline ends. This CDR3 is 14 amino acids long. The germline gives CDR1 MNHNY, CDR2 SVGAGI (reference sequence). CDR3 bases: TGTGCCAGCAGGGCGGGACACCTCAATCAGCCCCAGCATTTT. This sequence encodes CASRAGHLNQPQHF.

The sample holds a few counts of this clone. The chain carries TRBV14 and TRBJ1-1; 7 nucleotides match TRBD1. The junction had 4 bases not matched to a gene; V was cut back by 5 bases and J by 1 base. The CDR3 has 14 amino acids. Germline CDR1 reads SGHDN; CDR2 reads FVKESK. The DNA for the CDR3 is TGTGCCAGCAGCGTTCGACAGGGGAACACTGAAGCTTTCTTT. Protein: CASSVRQGNTEAFF.

This clone has a single count. The chain combines TRBV4-3 with TRBJ2-3; D may match TRBD1 or TRBD2 (5 bases each). This CDR3 has 14 residues. From germline, CDR1 is LGHNA and CDR2 YSLEER. Trimming took 1 base from V and 8 from J, leaving 13 bases between them. CDR3 sequence: CASSQGVRGGTQYF. The CDR3 nucleotides read TGCGCCAGCAGCCAAGGAGTTCGTGGGGGTACGCAGTATTTT.

This clone was recorded once. The V and J genes are TRBV7-6 and TRBJ1-2; the D gene is possibly TRBD1 (6 bases). The germline CDR1 and CDR2 sequences are SGHVS and FNYEAQ. This CDR3 spans 17 amino acids. Trimming shortened V by 2 bases and J by 4 bases, and 20 bases separated the two germline ends. This chain's CDR3 is CASSLSPGGGASYGYTF. The CDR3, as DNA: TGTGCCAGCAGCTTATCCCCCGGAGGGGGAGCGAGCTATGGCTACACCTTC.

With regard to this clone: The junction and the germline gene differ at one end; a read error may be behind it. The chain is built from TRBV7-6 and TRBJ2-7; D tentatively reads TRBD1 or TRBD2 (5 bases each). Germline V gives CDR1 SGHVS, CDR2 FNYEAQ. The CDR3 is 16 amino acids. The CDR3 DNA follows: TGTGCCAGCAGCCTAGGGACGGCTGGTAGTTCCTCCGAGCAGTACTTC. It encodes CASSLGTAGSSSEQYF.

The chain is built from TRBV2 and TRBJ1-1; TRBD1 is a possible D gene (6 bases). CDR3 length equals 15 residues. Germline CDR1 reads SNHLY; CDR2 reads FYNNEI. The V and J ends lost 4 bases and 0 bases respectively, with 12 bases between them. CDR3 DNA: TGTGCCAGCAGTGTGGGGCAGGGGATGAACACTGAAGCTTTCTTT. This sequence encodes CASSVGQGMNTEAFF.

The chain uses TRBV30 and TRBJ1-2, with 7 bases aligning to TRBD1. There are 14 residues in the CDR3. After removal of 2 bases from V and 4 bases from J, the junction contained 7 bases not matched to a gene. Germline-derived CDR1 and CDR2 are GTSNPN and SVGIG (reference sequence). For the CDR3, the DNA is TGTGCCTGGAGTAGGGGGTACAGGGGCTATGGCTACACCTTC. It yields the protein CAWSRGYRGYGYTF.

CDR3 coding DNA: TGCGCCAGCAGCCGCCGACTAGCGGGGGTAGAGACCCAGTACTTC. Translated: CASSRRLAGVETQYF. This chain uses TRBV4-1 with TRBJ2-5, with 12 positions matching TRBD2. Per the germline V gene, CDR1 is MGHRA and CDR2 is YSYEKL. After removal of 4 bases from V and 4 bases from J, the junction contained 4 bases not matched to a gene. CDR3 length: 15 amino acids.

This rearrangement joins TRBV25-1 to TRBJ2-2, with D uncertain. Germline V CDR1 and CDR2: MGHDK, SYGVNS. The V and J ends lost 0 bases and 1 base respectively, with 9 bases between them. CDR3 size: 16 residues. As DNA, the CDR3 is TGTGCCAGCAGTGAATACGGACCTAAGAACACCGGGGAGCTGTTTTTT. Translation gives CASSEYGPKNTGELFF.

This clone was detected only a few times. The J gene is TRBJ1-2, the V gene TRBV7-9, with unresolved D. Germline-derived CDR1 and CDR2 are SEHNR and FQNEAQ (reference sequence). Trimming took 4 bases from V and 4 from J, leaving 10 bases between them. This CDR3 is 13 amino acids long. CDR3 sequence: CASSSHYAYGYTF. CDR3 DNA sequence: TGTGCCAGCAGCTCACATTACGCCTATGGCTACACCTTC. Full variable domain (remainder filled in from reference TRBV7-9 and TRBJ1-2): DTGVSQNPRHKITKRGQNVTFRCDPISEHNRLYWYRQTLGQGPEFLTYFQNEAQLEKSRLLSDRFSAERPKGSFSTLEIQRTEQGDSAMYLCASSSHYAYGYTFGSGTRLTVV.

The chain couples TRBV5-4 to TRBJ2-3; tentatively, D is TRBD1 (5 bases). V gave up 0 bases and J gave up 6 bases, with 14 bases separating them. The CDR3 sequence is 15 residues long. Germline lookup yields CDR1 SGHNT and CDR2 YYREEE (reference sequence). CDR3 loop: CASSLVSGFKDTQYF. The CDR3 region has the DNA TGTGCCAGCAGCTTGGTTTCAGGGTTCAAGGATACGCAGTATTTT.

The V call is TRBV9, the J call TRBJ1-2, with D unresolved. Trimming removed 3 bases at V and 8 bases at J, with 17 bases between. The CDR3 has 14 residues. The germline CDR1 and CDR2 sequences are SGDLS and YYNGEE. CDR3: CASSATRGAKGYTF. The CDR3 nucleotides are TGTGCCAGCAGCGCTACGAGAGGAGCAAAAGGCTACACCTTC.

V and J are TRBV6-5 and TRBJ2-7; perhaps TRBD1 as D (6 bases). Trimming stripped 5 bases from V and 0 bases from J, with 11 bases between. The CDR3 covers 14 residues. Germline V gene data show CDR1 as MNHEY and CDR2 as SVGAGI. The CDR3 region is CASSARRGSYEQYF. CDR3 DNA: TGTGCCAGCAGTGCCCGCAGGGGCTCCTACGAGCAGTACTTC.

This sequence joins TRBV5-4 and TRBJ2-7, with 8 bases matching TRBD1. The CDR3 is made up of 15 amino acids. Germline CDR1 and CDR2: SGHNT and YYREEE (reference sequence). V trimming: 3 bases; J trimming: 3 bases; junction bases outside the gene matches: 8. The CDR3 DNA follows: TGTGCCAGCAGCTCCCTTTTAGGACAGGGCTACGAGCAGTACTTC. Amino acid sequence: CASSSLLGQGYEQYF.

The chain couples TRBV19 to TRBJ1-4; the match to TRBD1 covers 7 bases. The CDR3 contains 14 residues. Germline V CDR1 and CDR2: LNHDA, SQIVND (reference sequence). Unmatched junction bases numbered 13, after V lost 7 bases and J lost 11 bases. The CDR3 nucleotides read TGTGCCAGTACCAGAGCAGGGGGAATTGGGAAACTGTTTTTT. Translation gives CASTRAGGIGKLFF.

The chain is built from TRBV2 and TRBJ2-3; TRBD2 might be the D (6 bases). CDR1 and CDR2 from the germline V gene are SNHLY and FYNNEI. The V gene lost 2 bases and the J gene lost 0 bases, with 9 bases spanning the gap. The CDR3 contains 15 residues. CDR3 DNA sequence: TGTGCCAGCAGTGAAAACGGGGGTAGCACAGATACGCAGTATTTT. Protein sequence: CASSENGGSTDTQYF.

The gene calls are TRBV29-1 and TRBJ2-1, with TRBD2 as a possible D gene (5 bases). Trimming took 5 bases from V and 7 from J, leaving 9 bases between them. The CDR3 has 11 residues. CDR1 is SQVTM, CDR2 ANQGSEA, per germline. The CDR3 coding sequence is TGCAGCGTTTCTCTAGCAAATGAGCAGTTCTTC. As protein: CSVSLANEQFF.

V is TRBV2 and J is TRBJ2-7; 7 positions match TRBD1. The CDR3 length is 13 residues. Germline values: CDR1 SNHLY, CDR2 FYNNEI. V was clipped by 7 bases and J by 2 bases; unmatched bases: 5. The CDR3 nucleotides read TGTGCCAGCAACAGACAGGGTCCCTACGAGCAGTACTTC. Its protein product is CASNRQGPYEQYF.

The rearrangement joins TRBV4-1 to TRBJ1-2; D possibly corresponds to TRBD1 (6 bases). Trimming removed 6 bases from V and 0 bases from J, with 11 bases in between. CDR1 MGHRA and CDR2 YSYEKL come from the germline V gene. The CDR3 is made up of 14 amino acids. CDR3 DNA: TGCGCCAGCAGAAGGACAGAACCTAACTATGGCTACACCTTC. Protein product: CASRRTEPNYGYTF.